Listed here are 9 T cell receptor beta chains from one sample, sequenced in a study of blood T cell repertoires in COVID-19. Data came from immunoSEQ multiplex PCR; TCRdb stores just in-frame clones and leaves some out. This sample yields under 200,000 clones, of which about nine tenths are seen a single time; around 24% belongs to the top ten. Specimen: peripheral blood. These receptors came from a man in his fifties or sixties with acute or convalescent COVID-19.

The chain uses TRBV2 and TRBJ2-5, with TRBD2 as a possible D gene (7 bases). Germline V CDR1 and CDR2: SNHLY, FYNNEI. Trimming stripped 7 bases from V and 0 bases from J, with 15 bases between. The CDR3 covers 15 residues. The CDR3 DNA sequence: TGTGCCAGCATCGAGGGGGGGAGCTACCAAGAGACCCAGTACTTC. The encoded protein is CASIEGGSYQETQYF.

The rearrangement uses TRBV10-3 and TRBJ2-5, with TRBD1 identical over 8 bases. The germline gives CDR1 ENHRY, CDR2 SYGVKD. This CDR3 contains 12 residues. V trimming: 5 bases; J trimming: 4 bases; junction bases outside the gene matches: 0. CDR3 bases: TGTGCCATCAGTACAGGGGGAGAGACCCAGTACTTC. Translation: CAISTGGETQYF.

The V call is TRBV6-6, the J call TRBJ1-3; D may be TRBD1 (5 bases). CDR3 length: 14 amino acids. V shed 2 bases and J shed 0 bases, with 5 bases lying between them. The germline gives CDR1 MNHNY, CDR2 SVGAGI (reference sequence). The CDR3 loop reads CASSYGASGNTIYF. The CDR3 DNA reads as TGTGCCAGCAGTTACGGGGCCTCTGGAAACACCATATATTTT.

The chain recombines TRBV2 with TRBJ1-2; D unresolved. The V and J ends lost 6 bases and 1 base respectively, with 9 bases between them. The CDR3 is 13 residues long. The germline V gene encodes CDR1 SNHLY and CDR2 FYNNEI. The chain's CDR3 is CASRSESNYGYTF. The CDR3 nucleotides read TGTGCCAGCAGAAGTGAGAGTAACTATGGCTACACCTTC.

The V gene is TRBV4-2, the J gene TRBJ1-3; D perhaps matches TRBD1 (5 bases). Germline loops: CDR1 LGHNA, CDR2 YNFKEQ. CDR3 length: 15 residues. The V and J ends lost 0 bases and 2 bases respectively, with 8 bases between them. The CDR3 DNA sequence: TGTGCCAGCAGCCAAGAGACAGTCGCTGGAAACACCATATATTTT. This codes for CASSQETVAGNTIYF.

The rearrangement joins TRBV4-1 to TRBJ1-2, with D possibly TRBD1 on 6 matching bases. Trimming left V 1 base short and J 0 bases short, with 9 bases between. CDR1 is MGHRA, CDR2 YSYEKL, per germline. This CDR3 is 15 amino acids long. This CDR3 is CASSQVQGSNYGYTF. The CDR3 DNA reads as TGCGCCAGCAGCCAAGTACAGGGTTCTAACTATGGCTACACCTTC.

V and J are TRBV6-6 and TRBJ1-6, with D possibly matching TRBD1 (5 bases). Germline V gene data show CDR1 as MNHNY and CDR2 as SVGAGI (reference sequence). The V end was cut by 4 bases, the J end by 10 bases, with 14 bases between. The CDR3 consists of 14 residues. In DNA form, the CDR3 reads TGTGCCAGCAGTTTGGGGGGGGACTCCTCACCCCTCCACTTT. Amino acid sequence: CASSLGGDSSPLHF.

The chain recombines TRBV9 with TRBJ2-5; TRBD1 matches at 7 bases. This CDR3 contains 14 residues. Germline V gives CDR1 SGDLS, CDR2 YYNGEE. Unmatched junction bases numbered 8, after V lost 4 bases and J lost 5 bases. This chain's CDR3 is CASSPRTGRETQYF. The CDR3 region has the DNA TGTGCCAGCAGCCCCCGGACAGGACGGGAGACCCAGTACTTC.

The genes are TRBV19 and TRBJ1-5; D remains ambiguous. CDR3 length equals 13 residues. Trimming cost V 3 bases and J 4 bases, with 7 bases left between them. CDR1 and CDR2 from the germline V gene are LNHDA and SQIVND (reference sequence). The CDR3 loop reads CASSILINQPQHF. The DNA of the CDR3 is TGTGCCAGTAGTATCCTAATTAATCAGCCCCAGCATTTT.